This TCR beta chain was documented in a study of cytomegalovirus exposure and HLA in healthy donors. Study outcomes and limitations: It was about 150 TCR beta chains that were listed as cytomegalovirus-associated. Apparent HLA restriction characterized most CMV-associated TCR beta chains in a later analysis.

Regarding this clone: Its matching antigen is unknown.

The length of the CDR3 is 13 residues. Germline-derived CDR1 and CDR2 are MDHEN and SYDVKM. V shed 8 bases and J 4 bases; nucleotides not matched to a gene: 7. PCR amplification relied on 60 Vbeta primers (plus 13 Jbeta primers). Using immunoSEQ multiplex PCR, the repertoire was profiled, and TCRdb retains in-frame clones only, with some absent. The table records around 150,000 clones, approximately 79% of them present only once. The sample comprised PBMCs. The chain links TRBV28 to TRBJ1-2, with 7 bases matching TRBD1. The sequence derives from a man in his forties or fifties in good health and CMV-seropositive. The chain's CDR3 is CASFDRVGYGYTF. For the CDR3, the DNA is TGTGCCAGCTTCGACAGGGTTGGCTATGGCTACACCTTC.